This is a list of T cell receptor beta chains from one sample in a study of spatial heterogeneity in lung cancer. TCRdb re-analysed the 5' RACE reads in MiXCR, keeping a single row per CDR3 protein. The sample contains about 41,000 distinct CDR3 sequences, over 9.5% of which appear only once. The sample here was PBMCs, taken at surgery. All receptors derive from a female donor with early-stage non-small cell lung cancer. The CDR3 runs from the conserved cysteine through the conserved F or W. The D gene is left open where the match is weak. Size is stated for part of the rows, as once, few or many counts, or as a class when the clone is expanded.

>few|TRBJ1-1|NA|TRBV6-2/TRBV6-3
TGTGCCAGCAGGCGGTCCACTGAAGCTTTCTTT
CASRRSTEAFF
>NA|TRBJ2-5|NA|TRBV5-4
TGTGCCAGCAGCTTGTATAGGAACTTCGAAGAGACCCAGTACTTC
CASSLYRNFEETQYF
>many|TRBJ2-4|NA|TRBV12-3/TRBV12-4
TGTGCCAGCACCATAGGGAACAGCATTCAGTACTTC
CASTIGNSIQYF
>NA|TRBJ1-2|TRBD1|TRBV5-4
TGTGCCAGCAGCTTGTCTACTCGGACAGGTCATGGCTACACCTTC
CASSLSTRTGHGYTF
>few|TRBJ1-2|TRBD1|TRBV6-5
TGTGCCAGCAGGACAACAGGGGGACTTAACTATGGCTACACCTTC
CASRTTGGLNYGYTF
>many|TRBJ1-1|NA|TRBV28
TGTGCCAGCAGTTCCCCCGGGACAACGAACACTGAAGCTTTCTTT
CASSSPGTTNTEAFF
>NA|TRBJ2-7|TRBD2|TRBV29-1
TGCAGCGTTGGCTGGGGGGGCTCCTACGAGCAGTACTTC
CSVGWGGSYEQYF
>few|TRBJ2-7|TRBD2|TRBV6-5
TGTGCCAGCAGTCCTACCTCGGGGGGGGGTATCTACGAGCAGTACTTC
CASSPTSGGGIYEQYF
>many|TRBJ2-2|NA|TRBV12-3/TRBV12-4
TGTGCCAGCAATTTGCGGGACACCGGGGAGCTGTTTTTT
CASNLRDTGELFF
>NA|TRBJ2-7|NA|TRBV12-3/TRBV12-4
TGTGCCAGCAGCTTGAACAGCCTACTAGGGGTGGAGCAGTACTTC
CASSLNSLLGVEQYF
>NA|TRBJ1-1|NA|TRBV6-1
TGTGCCAGCCGAACAGGCTTCCGGACTGAAGCTTTCTTT
CASRTGFRTEAFF
>few|TRBJ1-1|NA|TRBV12-3/TRBV12-4
TGTGCCAGCACCATCCCCTTGGGGCGGGCTTCAAAAGCTTTCTTT
CASTIPLGRASKAFF
>NA|TRBJ1-1|TRBD1|TRBV6-2/TRBV6-3
TGTGCCAGCAGAGGGACAGGGGTTCTGAACACTGAAGCTTTCTTT
CASRGTGVLNTEAFF
>many|TRBJ1-2|TRBD1|TRBV10-3
TGTGCCATCAGCTCCGGGACAGGGGGCGACTATGGCTACACCTTC
CAISSGTGGDYGYTF
>NA|TRBJ1-4|NA|TRBV5-1
TGCGCCAGCAGCTACGGGGGGGCAGCAACTAATGAAAAACTGTTTTTT
CASSYGGAATNEKLFF
>NA|TRBJ2-6|NA|TRBV3-1
TGTGCCAGCAGCCAAACTAGGGCCAACGTCCTGACTTTC
CASSQTRANVLTF
>few|TRBJ2-7|NA|TRBV28
TGTGCCAGCAGTTTATTCTGGGAGACAATTCCCTCCTACGAGCAGTACTTC
CASSLFWETIPSYEQYF
>NA|TRBJ2-7|TRBD1|TRBV7-2
TGTGCCAGCAGCCGGGACAGGGTAAACGAGCAGTACTTC
CASSRDRVNEQYF
>few|TRBJ1-1|NA|TRBV29-1
TGCAGCGCAAGGTTGGACACTGAAGCTTTCTTT
CSARLDTEAFF
>many|TRBJ2-3|NA|TRBV10-3
TGTGCCACCGCCGTCTTAGGGGAGCGCACAGATACGCAGTATTTT
CATAVLGERTDTQYF
>many|TRBJ1-5|NA|TRBV5-1
TGCGCCAGCAGCTTGGAGGGGAATAGCAATCAGCCCCAGCATTTT
CASSLEGNSNQPQHF
>few|TRBJ1-4|NA|TRBV5-1
TGCGCCAGCAGCTTGACGGGGGTTGAAAAACTGTTTTTT
CASSLTGVEKLFF
>many|TRBJ1-1|TRBD1|TRBV25-1
TGTGCCAGCAGTTTTGGGACAGGGGGCTGGACTGAAGCTTTCTTT
CASSFGTGGWTEAFF
>few|TRBJ1-6|NA|TRBV28
TGTGCCAGCAATGGGGGCGATAATTCACCCCTCCACTTT
CASNGGDNSPLHF
>few|TRBJ1-5|NA|TRBV29-1
TGCAGCGTTACAGGGAGCGGTCAGCCCCAGCATTTT
CSVTGSGQPQHF
>few|TRBJ2-3|NA|TRBV21-1
TGTGCCAGCAGCAAAGGGGGCGGAGCGCAGTATTTT
CASSKGGGAQYF
>few|TRBJ1-5|NA|TRBV6-5
TGTGCCAGCAGTTTGCGGGGGTACAATCAGCCCCAGCATTTT
CASSLRGYNQPQHF
>many|TRBJ2-5|NA|TRBV2
TGTGCCAGCAGCCCTCGGGATGAGGTCCAAGAGACCCAGTACTTC
CASSPRDEVQETQYF
>NA|TRBJ2-3|TRBD2|TRBV6-5
TGTGCCAGCAGTTACTGGGCTAGCGGGGGCCTTAGCACAGATACGCAGTATTTT
CASSYWASGGLSTDTQYF
>NA|TRBJ2-1|NA|TRBV20-1
TGCAGTGCCGATCGACTCCGCTCCTACAATGAGCAGTTCTTC
CSADRLRSYNEQFF
>many|TRBJ1-1|NA|TRBV29-1
TGCAGCGTTAGGGAAGGGAGTGAAGCTTTCTTT
CSVREGSEAFF
>many|TRBJ2-1|TRBD1|TRBV7-3
TGTGCCAGCAGCCCGCGACAGGGTGCTTGGTCTGACAATGAGCAGTTCTTC
CASSPRQGAWSDNEQFF
>few|TRBJ1-1|NA|TRBV6-6
TGTGCCAGCAGTTGGGAGGGGGGCGCTGAAGCTTTCTTT
CASSWEGGAEAFF
>few|TRBJ1-1|NA|TRBV4-3
TGCGCCAGCAGCCAGTATCCGCCCGGGCGGAACACTGAAGCTTTCTTT
CASSQYPPGRNTEAFF
>NA|TRBJ1-3|NA|TRBV4-2
TGTGCCAGCAGCCAAGATAGGGCAAGCTCTGGAAACACCATATATTTT
CASSQDRASSGNTIYF
>NA|TRBJ1-5|NA|TRBV12-3/TRBV12-4
TGTGCCAGCGCGCCTCAGGGTTATCAGCCCCAGCATTTT
CASAPQGYQPQHF
>NA|TRBJ1-2|NA|TRBV7-2
TGTGCCAGCAGCTTAGCCAGGAACTATGGCTACACCTTC
CASSLARNYGYTF
>few|TRBJ2-1|NA|TRBV5-1
TGCGCCAGCAGCTTGGACGCCCGATCCTACAATGAGCAGTTCTTC
CASSLDARSYNEQFF
>NA|TRBJ2-1|NA|TRBV27
TGTGCCAGCAGTTTAACGGGGGTTTACGAGCAGTTCTTC
CASSLTGVYEQFF
>NA|TRBJ1-1|NA|TRBV13
TGTGCCAGCAGCTTGGGACGGATTTGGGTGAACACTGAAGCTTTCTTT
CASSLGRIWVNTEAFF
>few|TRBJ2-3|NA|TRBV20-1
TGCAGTGCTCCCGCGTTCGCCACAGATACGCAGTATTTT
CSAPAFATDTQYF